The clone carrying this T cell receptor (beta chain) was picked up many times. Germline CDR1 is SQVTM and CDR2 is ANQGSEA. The ends were cut back, 3 bases at V and 4 bases at J, with 15 bases in the middle. The CDR3 spans 14 residues. For TCRbeta, the library was prepared with unique molecular identifiers. Each CDR3 protein is one row after TCRdb ran MiXCR on the PCR reads. The profile shows 440,000 or so distinct CDR3 sequences, about a tenth of them singletons. The data belong to a study of T-cell reconstitution after alpha-beta-depleted transplantation in children. Specimen: PBMCs from the stem cell graft donor, collected from the stem cell graft. This chain links TRBV29-1 with TRBJ1-2; D may be TRBD1 (6 bases). The sequence was collected from a human donor who donated a stem cell graft to a child with acute myeloid leukemia. CDR3 loop: CSVESGGLGYGYTF. DNA of the CDR3: TGCAGCGTTGAGTCCGGGGGCCTGGGCTATGGCTACACCTTC.